This TCR beta chain derives from a study of shared clonotypes between healthy human individuals. The overall study: Donors, aged 18 to 49, were a couple of women and a few men.

Assay used: immunoSEQ multiplex PCR; TCRdb lists only in-frame clones, some missing. The sample lists 100,000 or so clones; about 63% were seen once. Note on this clone: The antigen is undetermined.

The V gene's germline CDR1 is ENHRY and CDR2 SYGVKD. With V trimmed by 7 bases and J by 1 base, 5 bases remained unmatched. This CDR3 contains 17 residues. Study outcomes and limitations: Unshared clonotypes carried lower generation probabilities than those common to all four donors.

The TCR originated in a woman aged 25 to 45 in good health. Sequencing was carried out using memory CD8+ T cells sorted from blood. Subset here: CD45RO+ cells pooled with CCR7-negative TemRA cells. The chain carries TRBV10-3 and TRBJ2-2; TRBD2 matches at 14 bases. The CDR3 DNA sequence: TGTGCCATCAAGGGGACTAGCGGGGGCGGGAACACCGGGGAGCTGTTTTTT. This codes for CAIKGTSGGGNTGELFF.